The sequence of this TCR beta chain was determined in a study of blood T cell repertoires in COVID-19. For the study at large: The samples span acute and convalescent COVID-19 from the United States, Italy and Spain. T cells, B-cell-depleted T cells, or PBMCs provided the cDNA or gDNA that served as material.

Germline CDR1 SGHRS, CDR2 YFSETQ. The V and J ends lost 0 bases and 4 bases respectively, with 12 bases between them. This CDR3 contains 15 residues. Authors' methods: Amplification of reference gene primers provided the estimated nucleated cell counts. The protocol was immunoSEQ multiplex PCR, while the TCRdb copy is restricted to in-frame clones and leaves out a portion. V, J and clone size are those of that table, while D and trimming were read from the DNA. The table has about 210,000 clones, 80% seen once. The clonotype was recovered from a human donor in a cohort sampled during active COVID-19. The specimen was peripheral blood. The chain is built from TRBV5-1 and TRBJ2-3; D perhaps matches TRBD1 (6 bases). CDR3 protein: CASSLGRGDPDTQYF. CDR3 nucleotide sequence: TGCGCCAGCAGCTTGGGCAGGGGAGATCCAGATACGCAGTATTTT.